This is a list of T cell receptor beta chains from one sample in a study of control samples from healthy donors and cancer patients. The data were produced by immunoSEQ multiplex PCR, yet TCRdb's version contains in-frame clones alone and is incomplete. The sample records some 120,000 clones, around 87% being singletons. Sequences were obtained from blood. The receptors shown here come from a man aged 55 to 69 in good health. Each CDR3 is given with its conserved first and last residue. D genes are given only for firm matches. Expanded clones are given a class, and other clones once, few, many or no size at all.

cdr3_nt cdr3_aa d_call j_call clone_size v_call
TGTGCCAGCAGTTACGAGTTCACAGCTAACTATGGCTACACCTTC CASSYEFTANYGYTF NA TRBJ1-2 few TRBV6-6
TGTGCCAGTAGTATTTCCGCGGGGGGGCCGGGAGATACGCAGTATTTT CASSISAGGPGDTQYF TRBD2 TRBJ2-3 NA TRBV19
TGTGCCAGCAGCCAAGATAGGGACCAGACCCAGCATTTT CASSQDRDQTQHF NA TRBJ1-5 few TRBV4-2
TGCAGCGTTGAAAAGGGGATCGGGATCACTGAAGCTTTCTTT CSVEKGIGITEAFF NA TRBJ1-1 NA TRBV29-1
TGTGCCAGCAGTAACGGATATAATGAAAAACTGTTTTTT CASSNGYNEKLFF NA TRBJ1-4 NA TRBV2
TGTGCCAGTAGTATACCCGACAGGGAAGGGACTGAAGCTTTCTTT CASSIPDREGTEAFF TRBD1 TRBJ1-1 once TRBV19
TGCGCCAGCAGCTTGGACCCGGTCCCCTATGGCTACACCTTC CASSLDPVPYGYTF NA TRBJ1-2 NA TRBV5-1
TGTGCCAGCAGTTACCCTGGACCCGGGGAGCTGTTTTTT CASSYPGPGELFF NA TRBJ2-2 NA TRBV6-5
TGTGCCAGCAGCAACAGGGCAGGCGAAAAACTGTTTTTT CASSNRAGEKLFF NA TRBJ1-4 NA TRBV6-5
TGTGCCAGCAGTACCCAGGGAGGAAACACTGAAGCTTTCTTT CASSTQGGNTEAFF NA TRBJ1-1 NA TRBV3-1/TRBV3-2
TGCGCCAGCAGCGTGGGACTAGCGGGGCTCACAGATACGCAGTATTTT CASSVGLAGLTDTQYF TRBD2 TRBJ2-3 NA TRBV5-1
TGTGCCAGCAGCTTAGGCGCGGTGAACACAGATACGCAGTATTTT CASSLGAVNTDTQYF NA TRBJ2-3 NA TRBV7-3
TGTGCCAGCTCAAGAGAGGTTACAGAGAATCAGCCCCAGCATTTT CASSREVTENQPQHF NA TRBJ1-5 NA TRBV18
TGCGCCAGCAGCTTGACAGGGGTCACCGGGGAGCTGTTTTTT CASSLTGVTGELFF TRBD1 TRBJ2-2 NA TRBV5-1
TGCGCCAGCAGCTTGGGGAGTACTGGAAACACCATATATTTT CASSLGSTGNTIYF NA TRBJ1-3 NA TRBV5-1
TGCGCCAGCAGCTTGCTCCGGGCACGAGGCGAAAAACTGTTTTTT CASSLLRARGEKLFF NA TRBJ1-4 NA TRBV5-1
TGTGCCAGCAGCAGCTTTTTGGGTGAGGCTCGGGACATTCAGTACTTC CASSSFLGEARDIQYF NA TRBJ2-4 NA TRBV21-1
TGTGCCAGAAAATGGACAGGGGATTCGTCCTACGAGCAGTACTTC CARKWTGDSSYEQYF TRBD1 TRBJ2-7 NA TRBV28
TGTGCCAGTAGGTTGGATGAGACGAATAACTATGGCTACACCTTC CASRLDETNNYGYTF NA TRBJ1-2 few TRBV19
TGTGCCAGCAGCCCGGGGACAGCGCAGTACTTC CASSPGTAQYF TRBD1 TRBJ2-7 NA TRBV5-6
TGTGCCATCAGTGAGGGTCAGGGCGTGACTGAAGCTTTCTTT CAISEGQGVTEAFF NA TRBJ1-1 NA TRBV10-3
TGTGCCAGCAGCCAAGTCTCAGGGCTTAATTCACCCCTCCACTTT CASSQVSGLNSPLHF NA TRBJ1-6 NA TRBV3-1/TRBV3-2
TGTGCCAGCAGATTTAGTAATGCAAACGAGCAGTACTTC CASRFSNANEQYF NA TRBJ2-7 NA TRBV12-3/TRBV12-4
TGTGCCAGCAGTTTCACGAGTGGTTCTGGCTACACCTTC CASSFTSGSGYTF NA TRBJ1-2 NA TRBV27
TGTGCCAGCAGTTATGTTAGGACAGGGGGAGGCTATGGCTACACCTTC CASSYVRTGGGYGYTF TRBD1 TRBJ1-2 few TRBV6-5
TGTGCCACGCTAATAGGGGGAATTCATCCCTCTGGGGCCAACGTCCTGACTTTC CATLIGGIHPSGANVLTF NA TRBJ2-6 NA TRBV28
TGTGCCAGCAGCCAGACTAGCGGGGGGTTCACGGCCCAAAACATTCAGTACTTC CASSQTSGGFTAQNIQYF TRBD2 TRBJ2-4 NA TRBV7-9
TGCAGCGTTTGGGGGCTTACGAACACTGAAGCTTTCTTT CSVWGLTNTEAFF NA TRBJ1-1 NA TRBV29-1
TGTGCCAGCAGCGTAGGGAGGGGATTAAACACAGATACGCAGTATTTT CASSVGRGLNTDTQYF NA TRBJ2-3 once TRBV9
TGTGCCAGCAGCTTAGTCACTAGCGGGGGGAACTACGAGCAGTACTTC CASSLVTSGGNYEQYF TRBD2 TRBJ2-7 NA TRBV7-2
TGTGCCAGCAGTTCCCCTGGGTACTCGGCCGGGGAGCAGTTCTTC CASSSPGYSAGEQFF NA TRBJ2-1 NA TRBV28
TGTGCCAGCAGCGTAGAGGACAGTTACGAGCAGTACTTC CASSVEDSYEQYF NA TRBJ2-7 NA TRBV9
TGTGCCAGCAGTTCGCACGGCACTGAAGCTTTCTTT CASSSHGTEAFF NA TRBJ1-1 NA TRBV6-6
TGCAGCGTTGGGACAGGGGTAAGTCAGCCCCAGCATTTT CSVGTGVSQPQHF TRBD1 TRBJ1-5 NA TRBV29-1
TGTGCCAGTAGTCCCGACAGAATAACGAACACTGAAGCTTTCTTT CASSPDRITNTEAFF NA TRBJ1-1 NA TRBV19
TGTGCCAGCAGTGATGAGGGACAGGCCCCTGGCTACACCTTC CASSDEGQAPGYTF TRBD1 TRBJ1-2 NA TRBV6-1
TGTGCCAGCAGTTTACTACAGGGAAACACCATATATTTT CASSLLQGNTIYF NA TRBJ1-3 NA TRBV28
TGCGCCAGCAGCTTATGGACAGGGAGCGGGGCCAACGTCCTGACTTTC CASSLWTGSGANVLTF TRBD1 TRBJ2-6 NA TRBV5-1
TGCAGCGTTGCTTACCGGGACAGGGGTTCTAGTAACTATGGCTACACCTTC CSVAYRDRGSSNYGYTF TRBD1 TRBJ1-2 once TRBV29-1
TGTGCCAGCAGTGAAGCTGGGACAGTCACAGATACGCAGTATTTT CASSEAGTVTDTQYF TRBD1 TRBJ2-3 NA TRBV6-1
TGTGCCAGCAGTGCGGGGGGTCCGGGGACCTATAATTCACCCCTCCACTTT CASSAGGPGTYNSPLHF NA TRBJ1-6 NA TRBV6-1
TGTGCCAGCAGAGAGACAGGGGTATCAGATACGCAGTATTTT CASRETGVSDTQYF TRBD1 TRBJ2-3 once TRBV6-6
TGTGCCACCAGTGATTCCGGGTTAGGGCAGTACTTC CATSDSGLGQYF NA TRBJ2-7 NA TRBV24-1
TGTGCCAGCAGCGCATCCGGGGGGAACACTGAAGCTTTCTTT CASSASGGNTEAFF NA TRBJ1-1 few TRBV9
TGCGCCAGCAGCTTGACCGGGGTAACGATCAATGAGCAGTTCTTC CASSLTGVTINEQFF NA TRBJ2-1 NA TRBV5-1
TGTGCCAGCAGCCACAACCGGGGGCACAATGAGCAGTTCTTC CASSHNRGHNEQFF NA TRBJ2-1 NA TRBV3-1/TRBV3-2
TGTGCCACGGCGGGGTTCGGGTACACCGGGGAGCTGTTTTTT CATAGFGYTGELFF NA TRBJ2-2 NA TRBV27
TGTGCCAGCAGCCTGACAGGAGCTATCACCGGGGAGCTGTTTTTT CASSLTGAITGELFF NA TRBJ2-2 few TRBV7-9